Reported below is one T cell receptor (beta chain). This entry comes from a study of T cell changes during pregnancy in multiple sclerosis. Measured with immunoSEQ multiplex PCR; TCRdb has only the in-frame clones, and not every one. The table includes some 62,000 clones, about 90% detected once. The specimen comprised peripheral blood, sampled in the second trimester of pregnancy. This receptor was taken from a female donor in good health, enrolled as a control in a pregnancy study.

CDR3 region: CATSRASGFTDTQYF. In DNA, the CDR3 is TGTGCCACCAGCAGAGCTAGCGGCTTCACAGATACGCAGTATTTT. The chain combines TRBV15 with TRBJ2-3, with TRBD2 matching over 7 bases. Trimming at V came to 1 base and at J to 2 bases, leaving 3 bases not matched to a gene. From germline, CDR1 is LNHNV and CDR2 YYDKDF (reference sequence). This CDR3 spans 15 amino acids.